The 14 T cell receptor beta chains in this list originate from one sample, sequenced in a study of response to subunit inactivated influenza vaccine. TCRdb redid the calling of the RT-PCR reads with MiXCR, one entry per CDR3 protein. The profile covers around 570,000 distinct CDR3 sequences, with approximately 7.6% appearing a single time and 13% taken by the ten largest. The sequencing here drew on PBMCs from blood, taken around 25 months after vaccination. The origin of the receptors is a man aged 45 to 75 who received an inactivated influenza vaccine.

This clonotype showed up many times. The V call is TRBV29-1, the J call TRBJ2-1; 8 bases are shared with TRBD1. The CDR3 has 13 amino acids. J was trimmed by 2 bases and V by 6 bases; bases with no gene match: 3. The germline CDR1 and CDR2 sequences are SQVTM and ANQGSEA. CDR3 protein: CSVVTGAYNEQFF. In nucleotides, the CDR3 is TGCAGCGTAGTGACAGGGGCCTACAATGAGCAGTTCTTC.

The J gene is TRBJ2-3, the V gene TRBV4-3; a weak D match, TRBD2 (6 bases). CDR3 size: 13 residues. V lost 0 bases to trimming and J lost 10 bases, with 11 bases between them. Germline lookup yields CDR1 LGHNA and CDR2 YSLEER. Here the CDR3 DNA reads TGCGCCAGCAGCCAAGATATTTGGGAGGCGCAGTATTTT. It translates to CASSQDIWEAQYF.

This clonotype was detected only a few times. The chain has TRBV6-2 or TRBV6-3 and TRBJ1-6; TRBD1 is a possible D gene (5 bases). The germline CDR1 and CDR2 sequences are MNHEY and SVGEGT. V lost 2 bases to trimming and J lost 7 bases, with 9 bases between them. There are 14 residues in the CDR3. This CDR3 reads CASSYRDQNSPLHF. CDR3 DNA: TGTGCCAGCAGTTACAGGGACCAAAATTCACCCCTCCACTTT.

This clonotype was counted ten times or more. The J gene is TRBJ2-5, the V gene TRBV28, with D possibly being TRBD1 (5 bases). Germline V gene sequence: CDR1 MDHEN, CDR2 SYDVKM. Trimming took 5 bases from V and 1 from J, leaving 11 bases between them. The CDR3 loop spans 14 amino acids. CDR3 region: CASSTRQLQETQYF. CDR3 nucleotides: TGTGCCAGCAGTACCCGACAGCTCCAAGAGACCCAGTACTTC.

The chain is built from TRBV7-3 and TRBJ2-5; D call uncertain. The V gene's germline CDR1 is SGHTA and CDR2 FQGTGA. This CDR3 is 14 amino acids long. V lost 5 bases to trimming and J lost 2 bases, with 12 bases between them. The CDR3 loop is CASSQAQKQETQYF. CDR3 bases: TGTGCCAGCAGCCAAGCACAGAAACAAGAGACCCAGTACTTC.

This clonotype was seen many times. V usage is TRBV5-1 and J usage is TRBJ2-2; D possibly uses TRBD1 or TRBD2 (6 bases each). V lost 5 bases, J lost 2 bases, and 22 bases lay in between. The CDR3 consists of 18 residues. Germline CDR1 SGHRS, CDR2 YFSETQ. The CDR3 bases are TGCGCCAGCAGAAAAACGGGGGCTCTTCGAAACAACACCGGGGAGCTGTTTTTT. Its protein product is CASRKTGALRNNTGELFF.

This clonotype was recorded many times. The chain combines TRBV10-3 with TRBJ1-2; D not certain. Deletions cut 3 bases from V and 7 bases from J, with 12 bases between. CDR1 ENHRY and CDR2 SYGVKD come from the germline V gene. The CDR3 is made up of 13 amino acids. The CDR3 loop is CAISDPGPFGYTF. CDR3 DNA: TGTGCCATCAGTGACCCAGGACCCTTTGGCTACACCTTC.

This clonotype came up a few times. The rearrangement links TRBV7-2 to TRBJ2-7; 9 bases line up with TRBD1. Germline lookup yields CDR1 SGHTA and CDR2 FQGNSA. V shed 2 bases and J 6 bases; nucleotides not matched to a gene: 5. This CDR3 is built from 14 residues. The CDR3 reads CASSLWDRAAEQYF. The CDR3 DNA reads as TGTGCCAGCAGCTTATGGGACAGGGCGGCCGAGCAGTACTTC.

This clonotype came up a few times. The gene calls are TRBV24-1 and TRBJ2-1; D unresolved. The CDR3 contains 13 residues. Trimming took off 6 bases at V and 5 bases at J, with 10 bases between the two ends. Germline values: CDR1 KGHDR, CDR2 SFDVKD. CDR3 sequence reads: CATSSLRNNEQFF. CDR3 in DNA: TGTGCCACCAGTTCGCTGCGGAACAATGAGCAGTTCTTC.

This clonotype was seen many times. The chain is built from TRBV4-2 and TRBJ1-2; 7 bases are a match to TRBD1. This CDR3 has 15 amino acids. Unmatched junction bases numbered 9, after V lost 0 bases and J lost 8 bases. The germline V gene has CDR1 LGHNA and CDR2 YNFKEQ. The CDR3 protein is CASSQETAQGVGYTF. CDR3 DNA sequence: TGTGCCAGCAGCCAAGAGACGGCCCAGGGGGTGGGCTACACCTTC.

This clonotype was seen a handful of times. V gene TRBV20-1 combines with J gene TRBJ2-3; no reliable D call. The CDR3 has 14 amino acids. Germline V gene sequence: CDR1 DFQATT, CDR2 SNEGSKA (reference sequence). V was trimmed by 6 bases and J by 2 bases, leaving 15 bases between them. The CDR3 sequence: CSARPPHFTDTQYF. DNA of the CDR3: TGCAGTGCGCGACCCCCGCATTTCACAGATACGCAGTATTTT.

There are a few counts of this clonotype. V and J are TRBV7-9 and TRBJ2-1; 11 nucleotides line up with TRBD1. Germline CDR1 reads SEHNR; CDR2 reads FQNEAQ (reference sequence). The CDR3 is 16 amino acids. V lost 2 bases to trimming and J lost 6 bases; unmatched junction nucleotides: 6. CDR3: CASSLPSGTGGNEQFF. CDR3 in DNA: TGTGCCAGCAGCTTACCGTCCGGGACAGGGGGCAATGAGCAGTTCTTC.

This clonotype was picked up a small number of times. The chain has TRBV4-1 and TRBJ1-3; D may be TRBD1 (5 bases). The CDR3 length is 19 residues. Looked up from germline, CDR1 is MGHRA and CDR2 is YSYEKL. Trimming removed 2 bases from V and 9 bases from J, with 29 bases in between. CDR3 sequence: CASSQRMGIPGLTAGTIYF. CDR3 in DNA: TGCGCCAGCAGCCAAAGAATGGGTATCCCGGGACTGACGGCGGGCACCATATATTTT.

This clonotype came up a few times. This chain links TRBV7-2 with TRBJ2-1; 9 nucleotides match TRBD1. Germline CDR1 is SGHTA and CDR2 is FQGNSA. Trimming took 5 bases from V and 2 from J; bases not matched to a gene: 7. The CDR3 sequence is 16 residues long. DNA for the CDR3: TGTGCCAGCAGCAACAGGGGGCGGCGCACCTACAATGAGCAGTTCTTC. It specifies CASSNRGRRTYNEQFF.